This T cell receptor beta chain was profiled in a study of CD8 T cells in Susac syndrome. Study results and limitations: The study's TCR sequencing and HLA analysis covered a relatively small number of individuals, and the study acknowledged this.

Negative isolation yielded the CD8+ and CD4+ T cells, while FACS enriched the TEMRA cells. Random hexamers were used to reverse transcribe the RNA input (about 0.5 to 1 ug). TCRdb re-derived calls from the immunoSEQ multiplex PCR reads in MiXCR, one entry per CDR3 protein. The sample includes around 230,000 distinct CDR3 sequences, 95% of them seen just once. Notes on this clonotype: The target antigen is unknown.

The sequence came from a human donor with multiple sclerosis. Sequenced input: CD4+ T cells from PBMCs.

The CDR3 region is CAASGEPGEAFF. For the CDR3, the DNA is TGCGCTGCCTCAGGGGAACCGGGTGAAGCTTTCTTT. The chain uses TRBV4-1 and TRBJ1-1; possibly TRBD1 for D (6 bases). This CDR3 spans 12 amino acids. CDR1 is MGHRA and CDR2 is YSYEKL in the germline V gene.